This T cell receptor beta chain stems from a study of cytomegalovirus exposure and HLA in healthy donors. Study-wide results and caveats: Later analysis identified several of the most significant clusters that appeared linked to common viral pathogens. Sequencing likely produced, as an artifact, a cluster of highly shared sequence variants.

Healthy bone marrow donors formed the donor group. It was with 60 Vbeta and 13 Jbeta primers that the PCR ran. Data came from immunoSEQ multiplex PCR; TCRdb stores just in-frame clones and leaves some out. The sample lists approximately 120,000 clones, 65% to 85% occurring once. Regarding this clone: Its antigen is unknown.

What was sequenced was PBMCs. The sequence was obtained from a man in his fifties in good health and CMV-seronegative.

The DNA for the CDR3 is TGTGCCAGCAACGGGGAGGACGGAGGACATGAAAAACTGTTTTTT. Translation: CASNGEDGGHEKLFF. The chain carries TRBV28 and TRBJ1-4, with D unclear. From germline, CDR1 is MDHEN and CDR2 SYDVKM. Trimming took off 7 bases at V and 6 bases at J, with 18 bases between the two ends. This CDR3 comprises 15 residues.